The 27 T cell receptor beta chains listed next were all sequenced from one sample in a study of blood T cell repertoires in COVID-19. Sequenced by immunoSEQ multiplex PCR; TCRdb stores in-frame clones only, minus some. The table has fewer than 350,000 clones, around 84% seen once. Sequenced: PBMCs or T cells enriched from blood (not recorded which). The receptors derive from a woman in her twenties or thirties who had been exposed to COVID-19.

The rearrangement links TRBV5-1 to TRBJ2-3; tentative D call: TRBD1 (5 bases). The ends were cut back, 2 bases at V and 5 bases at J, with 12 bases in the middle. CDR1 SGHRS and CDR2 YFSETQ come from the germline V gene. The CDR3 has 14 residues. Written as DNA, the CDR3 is TGCGCCAGCAGCTTTAGTCAGGGCAAAGATACGCAGTATTTT. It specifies CASSFSQGKDTQYF. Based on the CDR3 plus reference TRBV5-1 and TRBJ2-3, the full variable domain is KAGVTQTPRYLIKTRGQQVTLSCSPISGHRSVSWYQQTPGQGLQFLFEYFSETQRNKGNFPGRFSGRQFSNSRSEMNVSTLELGDSALYLCASSFSQGKDTQYFGPGTRLTVL.

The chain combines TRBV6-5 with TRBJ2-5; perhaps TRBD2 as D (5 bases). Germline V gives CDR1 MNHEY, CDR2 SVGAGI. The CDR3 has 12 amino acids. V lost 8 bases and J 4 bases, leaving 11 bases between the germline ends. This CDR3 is CASEAGVETQYF. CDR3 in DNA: TGTGCCAGCGAGGCGGGTGTAGAGACCCAGTACTTC.

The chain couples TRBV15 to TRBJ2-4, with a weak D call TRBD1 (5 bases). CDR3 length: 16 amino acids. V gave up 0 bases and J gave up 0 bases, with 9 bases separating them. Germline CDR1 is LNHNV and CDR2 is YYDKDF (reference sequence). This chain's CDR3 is CATSRETALAKNIQYF. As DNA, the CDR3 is TGTGCCACCAGCAGAGAGACAGCACTAGCCAAAAACATTCAGTACTTC.

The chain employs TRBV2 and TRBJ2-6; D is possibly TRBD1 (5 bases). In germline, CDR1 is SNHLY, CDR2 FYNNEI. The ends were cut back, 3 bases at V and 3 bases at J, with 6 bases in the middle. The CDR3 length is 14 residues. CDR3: CASSDRVGANVLTF. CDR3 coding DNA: TGTGCCAGCAGTGACAGGGTTGGGGCCAACGTCCTGACTTTC.

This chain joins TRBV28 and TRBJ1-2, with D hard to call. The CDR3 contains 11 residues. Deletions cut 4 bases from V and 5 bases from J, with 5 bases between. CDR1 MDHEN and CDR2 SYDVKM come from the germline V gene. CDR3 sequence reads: CASSSFYGYTF. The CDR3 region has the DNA TGTGCCAGCAGTTCCTTTTATGGCTACACCTTC.

CDR3 nucleotides: TGCACCAGCAGCCACAGTAGGGACTTACTGAATCAGCCCCAGCATTTT. It yields the protein CTSSHSRDLLNQPQHF. The chain couples TRBV1 to TRBJ1-5. TRBV1 is a pseudogene locus. The CDR3 totals 16 residues.

CDR3 sequence reads: CASSPTGGDGYTF. The CDR3 DNA sequence: TGTGCCAGCTCACCAACAGGGGGGGATGGCTACACCTTC. V and J are TRBV18 and TRBJ1-2; 8 nucleotides match TRBD1. The CDR3 sequence is 13 residues long. The junction had 2 bases not matched to a gene; V was cut back by 2 bases and J by 6 bases. The V gene's germline CDR1 is KGHSH and CDR2 LQKENI.

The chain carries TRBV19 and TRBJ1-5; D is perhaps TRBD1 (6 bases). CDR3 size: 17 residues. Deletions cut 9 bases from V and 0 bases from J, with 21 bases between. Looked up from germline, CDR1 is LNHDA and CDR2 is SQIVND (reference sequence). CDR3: CASRRQVPPYSNQPQHF. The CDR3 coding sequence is TGTGCCAGCCGGCGACAGGTACCACCTTATAGCAATCAGCCCCAGCATTTT.

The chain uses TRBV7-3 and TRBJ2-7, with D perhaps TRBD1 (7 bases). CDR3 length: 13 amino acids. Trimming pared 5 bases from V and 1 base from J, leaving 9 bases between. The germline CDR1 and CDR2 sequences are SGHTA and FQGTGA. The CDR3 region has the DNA TGTGCCAGCAGCGCGGGACAGTCCTACGAGCAGTACTTC. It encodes CASSAGQSYEQYF.

The CDR3 DNA reads TGTGCCAGCAGCCCAGGGGTTAGCTATGGCTACACCTTC. Translation: CASSPGVSYGYTF. V and J are TRBV28 and TRBJ1-2; tentatively, D is TRBD1 (6 bases). V was pared by 6 bases and J by 4 bases, with 12 bases between. This CDR3 is built from 13 residues. Germline assignment: CDR1 MDHEN and CDR2 SYDVKM.

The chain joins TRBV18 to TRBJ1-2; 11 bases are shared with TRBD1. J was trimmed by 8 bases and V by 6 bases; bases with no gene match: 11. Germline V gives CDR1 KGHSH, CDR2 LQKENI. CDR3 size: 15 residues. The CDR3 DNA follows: TGTGCCAGCTCTCATATGGACAGGGGGCTGTGGGGCTACACCTTC. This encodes CASSHMDRGLWGYTF.

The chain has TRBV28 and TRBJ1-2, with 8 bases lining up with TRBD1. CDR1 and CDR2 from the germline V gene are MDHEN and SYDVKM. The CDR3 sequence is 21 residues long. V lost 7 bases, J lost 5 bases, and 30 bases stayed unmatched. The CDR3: CASIGENPSDSRTGLYYGYTF. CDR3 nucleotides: TGTGCCAGCATCGGGGAGAACCCTTCCGATTCTAGGACAGGGCTTTATTATGGCTACACCTTC.

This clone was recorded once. The CDR3 DNA sequence: TGTGCCAGCAGCTTGGAACGTGGGACTAGCGGTTACAATGAGCAGTTCTTC. It translates to CASSLERGTSGYNEQFF. The V and J genes are TRBV5-8 and TRBJ2-1; TRBD2 aligns across 11 bases. This CDR3 has 17 residues. The ends lost 0 bases at V and 4 bases at J; junction bases unmatched: 6. Germline V gene lookup returns CDR1 SGHTS and CDR2 YDEGEE.

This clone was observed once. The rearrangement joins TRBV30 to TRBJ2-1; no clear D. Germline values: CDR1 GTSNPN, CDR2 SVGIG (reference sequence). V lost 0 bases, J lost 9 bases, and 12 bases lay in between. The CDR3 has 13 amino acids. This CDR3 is CAWSVMSSSEQFF. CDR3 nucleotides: TGTGCCTGGAGTGTAATGAGTTCTAGTGAGCAGTTCTTC.

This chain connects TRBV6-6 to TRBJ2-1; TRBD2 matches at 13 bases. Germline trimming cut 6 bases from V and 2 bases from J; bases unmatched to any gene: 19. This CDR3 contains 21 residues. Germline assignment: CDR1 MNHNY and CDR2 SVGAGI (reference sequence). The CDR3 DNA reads TGTGCCAGCAGCTCACCCCGGACTAGCGGGAGAGTAAAACACCCCTACAATGAGCAGTTCTTC. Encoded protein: CASSSPRTSGRVKHPYNEQFF.

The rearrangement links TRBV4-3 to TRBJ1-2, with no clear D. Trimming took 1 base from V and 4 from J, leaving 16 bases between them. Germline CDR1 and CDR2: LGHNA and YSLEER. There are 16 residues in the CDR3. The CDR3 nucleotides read TGCGCCAGCAGCCAAGCGACCATTCATGGGCCCTATGGCTACACCTTC. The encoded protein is CASSQATIHGPYGYTF.

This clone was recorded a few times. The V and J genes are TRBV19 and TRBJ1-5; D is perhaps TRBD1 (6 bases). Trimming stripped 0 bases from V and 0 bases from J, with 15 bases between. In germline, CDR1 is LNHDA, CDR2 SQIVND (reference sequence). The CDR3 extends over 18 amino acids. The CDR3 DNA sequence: TGTGCCAGTAGTATAGATGTGGGGGCAGATTATAGCAATCAGCCCCAGCATTTT. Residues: CASSIDVGADYSNQPQHF.

The CDR3 region has the DNA TGTGCCAGCAGGCCGAGCAGGGCCACGCCGGACACTGAAGCTTTCTTT. Translated, it gives CASRPSRATPDTEAFF. The chain joins TRBV2 to TRBJ1-1, with a tentative D call TRBD1 (5 bases). Trimming shortened V by 6 bases and J by 3 bases, and 20 bases separated the two germline ends. Germline loops: CDR1 SNHLY, CDR2 FYNNEI. CDR3 size: 16 residues.

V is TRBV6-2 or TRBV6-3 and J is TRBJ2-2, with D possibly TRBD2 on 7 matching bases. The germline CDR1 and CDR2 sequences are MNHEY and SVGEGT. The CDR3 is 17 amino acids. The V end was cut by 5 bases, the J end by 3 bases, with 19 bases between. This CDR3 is CASSKRGAGAYTGELFF. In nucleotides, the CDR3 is TGTGCCAGCAGTAAAAGGGGCGCGGGGGCTTACACCGGGGAGCTGTTTTTT.

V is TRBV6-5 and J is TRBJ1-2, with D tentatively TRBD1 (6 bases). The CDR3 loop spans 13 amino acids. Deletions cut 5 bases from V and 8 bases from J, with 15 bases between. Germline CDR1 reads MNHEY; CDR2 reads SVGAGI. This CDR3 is CASSPGGGDGYTF. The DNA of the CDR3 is TGTGCCAGCAGTCCCGGGGGGGGCGACGGCTACACCTTC.

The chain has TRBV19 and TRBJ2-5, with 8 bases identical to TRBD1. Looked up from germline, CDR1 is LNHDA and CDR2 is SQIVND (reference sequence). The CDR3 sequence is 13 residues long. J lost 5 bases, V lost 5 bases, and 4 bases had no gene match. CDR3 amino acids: CASSAGGRETQYF. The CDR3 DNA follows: TGTGCCAGTAGTGCAGGGGGCAGGGAGACCCAGTACTTC. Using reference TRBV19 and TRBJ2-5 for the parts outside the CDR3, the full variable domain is DGGITQSPKYLFRKEGQNVTLSCEQNLNHDAMYWYRQDPGQGLRLIYYSQIVNDFQKGDIAEGYSVSREKKESFPLTVTSAQKNPTAFYLCASSAGGRETQYFGPGTRLLVL.

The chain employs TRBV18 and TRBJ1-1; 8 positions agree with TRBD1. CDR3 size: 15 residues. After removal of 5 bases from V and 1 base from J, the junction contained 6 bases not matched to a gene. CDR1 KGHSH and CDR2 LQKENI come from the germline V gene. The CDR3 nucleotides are TGTGCCAGCTCAACGGACAGGGTGGGGAACACTGAAGCTTTCTTT. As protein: CASSTDRVGNTEAFF.

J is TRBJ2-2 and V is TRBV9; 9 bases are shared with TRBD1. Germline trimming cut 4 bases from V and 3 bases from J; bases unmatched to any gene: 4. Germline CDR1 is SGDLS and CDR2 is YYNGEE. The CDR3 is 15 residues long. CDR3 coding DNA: TGTGCCAGCAGCACACAGGGGGCGGACACCGGGGAGCTGTTTTTT. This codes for CASSTQGADTGELFF.

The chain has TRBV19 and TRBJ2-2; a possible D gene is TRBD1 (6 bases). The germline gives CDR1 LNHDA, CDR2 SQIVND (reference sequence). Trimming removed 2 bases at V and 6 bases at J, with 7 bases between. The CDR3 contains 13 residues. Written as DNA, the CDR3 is TGTGCCAGTAGTATAAACAGGGCCGGGGAGCTGTTTTTT. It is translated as CASSINRAGELFF. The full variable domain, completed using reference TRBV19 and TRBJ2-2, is DGGITQSPKYLFRKEGQNVTLSCEQNLNHDAMYWYRQDPGQGLRLIYYSQIVNDFQKGDIAEGYSVSREKKESFPLTVTSAQKNPTAFYLCASSINRAGELFFGEGSRLTVL.

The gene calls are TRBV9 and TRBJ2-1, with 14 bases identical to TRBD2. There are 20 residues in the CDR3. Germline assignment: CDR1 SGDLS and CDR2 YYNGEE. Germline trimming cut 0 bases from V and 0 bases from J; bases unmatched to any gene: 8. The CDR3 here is CASSVVPGTSGSRSYNEQFF. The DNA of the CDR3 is TGTGCCAGCAGCGTAGTCCCCGGGACTAGCGGGAGTCGCTCCTACAATGAGCAGTTCTTC.

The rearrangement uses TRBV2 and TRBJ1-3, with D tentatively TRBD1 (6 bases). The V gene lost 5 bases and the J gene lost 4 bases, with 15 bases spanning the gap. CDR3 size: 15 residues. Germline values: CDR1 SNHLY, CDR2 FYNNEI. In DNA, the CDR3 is TGTGCCAGCAGTACAGGGTTGACGTCCGGAAACACCATATATTTT. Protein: CASSTGLTSGNTIYF.

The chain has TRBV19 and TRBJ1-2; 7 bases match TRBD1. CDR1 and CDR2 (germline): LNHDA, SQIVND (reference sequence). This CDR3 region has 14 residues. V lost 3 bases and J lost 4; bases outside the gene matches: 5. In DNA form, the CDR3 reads TGTGCCAGTAGTATGACAGGGACCCTCTATGGCTACACCTTC. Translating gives CASSMTGTLYGYTF.